The 26 T cell receptor beta chains reported below all come from one sample, sequenced in a study of blood T cell repertoires in COVID-19. Assay used: immunoSEQ multiplex PCR; TCRdb lists only in-frame clones, some missing. The sample has hundreds of thousands of clones, approximately 87% seen once; the top ten hold 10%. The material sequenced was PBMCs or T cells enriched from blood (not recorded which). The receptors were sampled from a woman aged 50 to 60 who had recovered from COVID-19.

This rearrangement joins TRBV4-1 to TRBJ1-4; D is undetermined. Germline-derived CDR1 and CDR2 are MGHRA and YSYEKL. Deletions cut 1 base from V and 4 bases from J, with 4 bases between. The CDR3 covers 13 residues. The CDR3 protein is CASSQVFNEKLFF. CDR3 bases: TGCGCCAGCAGCCAAGTCTTTAATGAAAAACTGTTTTTT.

The chain uses TRBV30 and TRBJ1-5; TRBD1 agrees at 12 bases. The CDR3 extends over 16 amino acids. CDR1 is GTSNPN and CDR2 is SVGIG in the germline V gene (reference sequence). The trim removed 2 bases at V and 3 bases at J, leaving 5 bases unmatched. The chain's CDR3 is CAWSLRDRGLNQPQHF. CDR3 in DNA: TGTGCCTGGAGTCTAAGGGACAGGGGGCTCAATCAGCCCCAGCATTTT.

This clone has only a few counts. This chain uses TRBV7-9 with TRBJ2-7, with TRBD2 as a possible D gene (6 bases). Per germline, CDR1 SEHNR and CDR2 FQNEAQ (reference sequence). The length of the CDR3 is 12 residues. Between the trimmed V and J ends, which lost 11 bases and 6 bases, there was a span of 17 bases. Written as DNA, the CDR3 is TGTGCCTCCCTAAGTGCGGGGCGCGAGCAGTACTTC. Its protein is CASLSAGREQYF. The full variable domain, completed using reference TRBV7-9 and TRBJ2-7, is DTGVSQNPRHKITKRGQNVTFRCDPISEHNRLYWYRQTLGQGPEFLTYFQNEAQLEKSRLLSDRFSAERPKGSFSTLEIQRTEQGDSAMYLCASLSAGREQYFGPGTRLTVT.

The chain is built from TRBV10-3 and TRBJ1-3; 7 nucleotides match TRBD1. The CDR3 contains 13 residues. V gave up 8 bases and J gave up 4 bases; unmatched junction bases: 5. Germline CDR1 and CDR2: ENHRY and SYGVKD. For the CDR3, the DNA is TGTGCCATCCAGGGGGGAATCGGAAACACCATATATTTT. Protein product: CAIQGGIGNTIYF.

The J gene is TRBJ2-1, the V gene TRBV4-2; perhaps TRBD1 as D (7 bases). V lost 2 bases and J 6 bases, leaving 17 bases between the germline ends. CDR1 LGHNA and CDR2 YNFKEQ come from the germline V gene. The CDR3 covers 16 residues. CDR3 loop: CASSQRRGAGPNEQFF. For the CDR3, the DNA is TGTGCCAGCAGCCAACGCAGGGGGGCCGGGCCCAATGAGCAGTTCTTC.

This clone was picked up a small number of times. This rearrangement joins TRBV12-3 or TRBV12-4 to TRBJ1-4; no clear D. The CDR3 runs to 13 residues. Trimming took off 2 bases at V and 8 bases at J, with 9 bases between the two ends. The CDR3 bases are TGTGCCAGCAGTTTAAACAGTATGGAAAAACTGTTTTTT. This gives the protein CASSLNSMEKLFF.

This chain uses TRBV7-2 with TRBJ1-2; D is uncertain. The V gene's germline CDR1 is SGHTA and CDR2 FQGNSA. Trimming stripped 2 bases from V and 5 bases from J, with 9 bases between. The CDR3 has 13 amino acids. In DNA, the CDR3 is TGTGCCAGCAGCTTACGTGCGGATTATGGCTACACCTTC. It yields the protein CASSLRADYGYTF.

The count of this clone is one. This rearrangement joins TRBV2 to TRBJ1-4; TRBD1 aligns across 7 bases. Germline CDR1 and CDR2: SNHLY and FYNNEI. Losses at the gene ends were 4 bases for V and 0 bases for J; bases not matched to a gene: 8. This CDR3 region has 17 residues. CDR3 loop: CASSVQGQTPTNEKLFF. DNA of the CDR3: TGTGCCAGCAGTGTACAGGGGCAAACCCCAACTAATGAAAAACTGTTTTTT.

The V and J genes are TRBV4-2 and TRBJ1-3; 8 bases agree with TRBD1. The CDR3 covers 17 residues. Germline CDR1 and CDR2: LGHNA and YNFKEQ. J was trimmed by 6 bases and V by 0 bases; bases with no gene match: 10. CDR3 coding DNA: TGTGCCAGCAGCCAAGATTCTATTCGGGGACAGGCAAACACCATATATTTT. It specifies CASSQDSIRGQANTIYF.

This clone was recorded once. This chain connects TRBV6-5 to TRBJ1-5; the D is unclear. The CDR3 totals 14 residues. Trimming left V 0 bases short and J 6 bases short, with 9 bases between. The V gene's germline CDR1 is MNHEY and CDR2 SVGAGI. CDR3 coding DNA: TGTGCCAGCAGTTACTCCGCAGTGATTCAGCCCCAGCATTTT. This translates into CASSYSAVIQPQHF.

The chain carries TRBV13 and TRBJ1-1; D is ambiguous. CDR1 PRHDT and CDR2 FYEKMQ come from the germline V gene (reference sequence). Trimming took off 5 bases at V and 3 bases at J, with 13 bases between the two ends. This CDR3 is 14 amino acids long. The CDR3 here is CASSPSPKDTEAFF. The CDR3 DNA reads TGTGCCAGCAGCCCTAGCCCGAAGGACACTGAAGCTTTCTTT.

The chain couples TRBV3-1 (or the pseudogene TRBV3-2) to TRBJ1-2; tentatively, D is TRBD1 (6 bases). Trimming pared 0 bases from V and 7 bases from J, leaving 15 bases between. The CDR3 sequence is 15 residues long. CDR1 and CDR2 (germline): LGHDT, YNNKEL (reference sequence). The CDR3 here is CASSQDQWGGLGYTF. The CDR3 DNA follows: TGTGCCAGCAGCCAAGATCAGTGGGGGGGCCTTGGCTACACCTTC.

J is TRBJ2-3 and V is TRBV7-2; 9 positions agree with TRBD2. The CDR3 totals 17 residues. Trimming at V came to 5 bases and at J to 7 bases, leaving 16 bases not matched to a gene. The V gene's germline CDR1 is SGHTA and CDR2 FQGNSA. The CDR3 DNA follows: TGTGCCAGCAGCCTGGCGGGGAGCGGGGGGTTTACACATACGCAGTATTTT. Translation gives CASSLAGSGGFTHTQYF. The entire variable domain, with the rest obtained from reference TRBV7-2 and TRBJ2-3, is as follows: GAGVSQSPSNKVTEKGKDVELRCDPISGHTALYWYRQSLGQGLEFLIYFQGNSAPDKSGLPSDRFSAERTGGSVSTLTIQRTQQEDSAVYLCASSLAGSGGFTHTQYFGPGTRLTVL.

This chain uses TRBV7-2 with TRBJ1-5; a possible D gene is TRBD1 (5 bases). Germline V gene sequence: CDR1 SGHTA, CDR2 FQGNSA. V was shortened by 4 bases and J by 5 bases, with 12 bases between the two germline ends. The CDR3 spans 14 residues. CDR3 DNA: TGTGCCAGCAGCTCCGAGGCGGGGCATCAGCCCCAGCATTTT. Its protein is CASSSEAGHQPQHF.

V is TRBV5-3 and J is TRBJ2-2, with D perhaps TRBD1 (5 bases). TRBV5-3 is an ORF, and what it does is uncertain. V dropped 8 bases and J dropped 6 bases, with 8 bases sitting between them. CDR3 length: 11 amino acids. The CDR3 is CASRAPGELFF. The CDR3 nucleotides are TGTGCCAGCAGGGCTCCCGGGGAGCTGTTTTTT.

The chain has TRBV2 and TRBJ1-1; 7 nucleotides line up with TRBD1. The ends lost 4 bases at V and 8 bases at J; junction bases unmatched: 10. CDR1 SNHLY and CDR2 FYNNEI come from the germline V gene. This CDR3 contains 14 residues. CDR3 region: CASSVDRDLLEAFF. CDR3 coding DNA: TGTGCCAGCAGTGTAGACAGGGACTTACTAGAAGCTTTCTTT.

This chain connects TRBV6-2 or TRBV6-3 to TRBJ2-1; maybe TRBD1 (5 bases). Trimming took 6 bases from V and 7 from J, leaving 10 bases between them. The CDR3 totals 12 residues. CDR1 is MNHEY and CDR2 is SVGEGT in the germline V gene. The CDR3 DNA reads as TGTGCCAGCAGCCAGACAGAGAATGAGCAGTTCTTC. Its translation: CASSQTENEQFF.

This clone has more than one count but fewer than ten. The chain is built from TRBV27 and TRBJ2-7, with 9 positions matching TRBD2. CDR1 is MNHEY and CDR2 is SMNVEV in the germline V gene (reference sequence). V dropped 3 bases and J dropped 0; count of bases not matched to a gene: 9. The CDR3 length is 17 residues. CDR3: CASSFHSSGGRSYEQYF. As DNA, the CDR3 is TGTGCCAGCAGTTTTCACAGTAGCGGGGGCCGCTCCTACGAGCAGTACTTC.

This sequence joins TRBV2 and TRBJ2-3, with TRBD2 identical over 8 bases. V shed 5 bases, J shed 0 bases, and the junction held 13 bases outside the gene matches. Germline V gene data show CDR1 as SNHLY and CDR2 as FYNNEI. This CDR3 contains 18 residues. DNA of the CDR3: TGTGCCAGCAGTCCCCAGTGGGGTGTAGCGGGGAGCACAGATACGCAGTATTTT. Translation: CASSPQWGVAGSTDTQYF.

The rearrangement joins TRBV5-1 to TRBJ2-5; D gene uncertain. V lost 3 bases, J lost 1 base, and 7 bases lay in between. The CDR3 consists of 13 residues. Germline CDR1 is SGHRS and CDR2 is YFSETQ. CDR3 sequence (DNA): TGCGCCAGCAGCTCAACACCCCAAGAGACCCAGTACTTC. Protein product: CASSSTPQETQYF.

A remark on this clone: The same CDR3 is also encoded by other DNA sequences in this sample. The gene calls are TRBV18 and TRBJ1-1, with D uncertain. The ends were cut back, 2 bases at V and 3 bases at J, with 7 bases in the middle. The CDR3 runs to 13 residues. Germline V gene sequence: CDR1 KGHSH, CDR2 LQKENI. As DNA, the CDR3 is TGTGCCAGCTCACCAAGCCGAGACACTGAAGCTTTCTTT. It specifies CASSPSRDTEAFF.

V and J are TRBV18 and TRBJ2-2; D remains unclear. Trimming removed 4 bases at V and 6 bases at J, with 6 bases between. Germline CDR1 KGHSH, CDR2 LQKENI. The CDR3 consists of 12 residues. The CDR3 nucleotides are TGTGCCAGCTCACGGCCTTCCGGGGAGCTGTTTTTT. It codes for CASSRPSGELFF.

Note on this clone: The same CDR3 is also encoded by other DNA sequences in this sample. The rearrangement joins TRBV7-9 to TRBJ2-1, with 9 positions matching TRBD2. The V gene's germline CDR1 is SEHNR and CDR2 FQNEAQ (reference sequence). The CDR3 is 16 residues long. The junction had 4 bases not matched to a gene; V was cut back by 2 bases and J by 2 bases. The CDR3 region is CASSLRAGGTYNEQFF. DNA for the CDR3: TGTGCCAGCAGCTTAAGGGCGGGGGGGACCTACAATGAGCAGTTCTTC. The entire variable domain, with the rest obtained from reference TRBV7-9 and TRBJ2-1, is as follows: DTGVSQNPRHKITKRGQNVTFRCDPISEHNRLYWYRQTLGQGPEFLTYFQNEAQLEKSRLLSDRFSAERPKGSFSTLEIQRTEQGDSAMYLCASSLRAGGTYNEQFFGPGTRLTVL.

In the case of this clone: This CDR3 is also generated by other DNA sequences in the sample. The chain uses TRBV27 and TRBJ1-3; D ambiguous. V shed 2 bases and J shed 4 bases, with 6 bases lying between them. The CDR3 runs 13 residues. Germline V gene lookup returns CDR1 MNHEY and CDR2 SMNVEV (reference sequence). CDR3 sequence: CASSLSRGNTIYF. CDR3 nucleotides: TGTGCCAGCAGTTTAAGCAGGGGAAACACCATATATTTT.

The V gene is TRBV10-3, the J gene TRBJ1-1, with 8 positions matching TRBD1. The V gene's germline CDR1 is ENHRY and CDR2 SYGVKD. CDR3 length equals 13 residues. V was clipped by 9 bases and J by 1 base; unmatched bases: 4. CDR3 sequence reads: CAIQGARNTEAFF. CDR3 nucleotides: TGTGCCATTCAGGGGGCGCGGAACACTGAAGCTTTCTTT.

This clone was picked up a small number of times. The chain recombines TRBV2 with TRBJ1-2; 10 positions match TRBD1. V gave up 2 bases and J gave up 4 bases; unmatched junction bases: 4. Germline CDR1 and CDR2: SNHLY and FYNNEI. The CDR3 spans 15 residues. CDR3 DNA sequence: TGTGCCAGCAGTGAAAGACAGGGGGCAGGCTATGGCTACACCTTC. Its translation is CASSERQGAGYGYTF.